Listed here are 13 T cell receptor beta chains from one sample, sequenced in a study of blood T cell repertoires in COVID-19. Method: immunoSEQ multiplex PCR; TCRdb's copy keeps in-frame clones and lacks some. The table has more than 90,000 clones, around 84% seen once. Sequenced: peripheral blood. These receptors all stem from a woman between 70 and 85 years old with active or convalescent COVID-19.

The CDR3 protein is CATSMQNSYYGYTF. The CDR3 DNA follows: TGTGCCACCAGCATGCAGAACAGCTACTATGGCTACACCTTC. This chain links TRBV15 with TRBJ1-2; no reliable D call. V was clipped by 4 bases and J by 3 bases, with 12 bases between them. Germline V gene data show CDR1 as LNHNV and CDR2 as YYDKDF (reference sequence). The CDR3 spans 14 residues.

This chain links TRBV5-5 with TRBJ1-1; D perhaps matches TRBD1 (6 bases). The CDR3 sequence is 16 residues long. Germline CDR1 SGHKS, CDR2 YYEKEE (reference sequence). Deletions cut 0 bases from V and 4 bases from J, with 16 bases between. CDR3 region: CASSLGVRQALTEAFF. CDR3 DNA sequence: TGTGCCAGCAGCTTGGGGGTTAGACAGGCCCTCACTGAAGCTTTCTTT.

The genes are TRBV5-8 and TRBJ2-5, with 7 bases matching TRBD1. Unmatched junction bases numbered 13, after V lost 0 bases and J lost 5 bases. Germline lookup yields CDR1 SGHTS and CDR2 YDEGEE. The CDR3 runs 17 residues. The CDR3: CASSLGEVAGGWETQYF. The CDR3 DNA reads as TGTGCCAGCAGCTTGGGAGAGGTGGCAGGGGGTTGGGAGACCCAGTACTTC.

This clone was recorded a few times. The V and J genes are TRBV5-4 and TRBJ2-7; the D gene is possibly TRBD1 (5 bases). CDR3 size: 13 residues. The germline CDR1 and CDR2 sequences are SGHNT and YYREEE (reference sequence). Deletions cut 4 bases from V and 1 base from J, with 9 bases between. The CDR3 region has the DNA TGTGCCAGCAGCCGTCCAGGGTCCTACGAGCAGTACTTC. Amino acid sequence: CASSRPGSYEQYF.

The chain couples TRBV24-1 to TRBJ2-6; perhaps TRBD1 as D (7 bases). The V and J ends lost 4 bases and 1 base respectively, with 13 bases between them. The CDR3 spans 17 residues. Germline lookup yields CDR1 KGHDR and CDR2 SFDVKD. Here the CDR3 reads CATSEARGVSGANVLTF. DNA for the CDR3: TGTGCCACCAGTGAGGCCAGGGGGGTATCTGGGGCCAACGTCCTGACTTTC.

The V and J genes are TRBV4-3 and TRBJ2-1; D is perhaps TRBD1 (6 bases). The V end was cut by 4 bases, the J end by 7 bases, with 11 bases between. Germline V gene data show CDR1 as LGHNA and CDR2 as YSLEER. This CDR3 has 13 residues. CDR3 sequence reads: CASSRLQGNEQFF. The CDR3 nucleotides are TGCGCCAGCAGCCGCCTACAGGGAAATGAGCAGTTCTTC.

The V call is TRBV28, the J call TRBJ2-1; 9 nucleotides align to TRBD1. The CDR3 is 15 residues long. CDR1 and CDR2 (germline): MDHEN, SYDVKM. The junction had 8 bases not matched to a gene; V was cut back by 7 bases and J by 4 bases. DNA for the CDR3: TGTGCCAGCAATCCACCGGGACAGGGTTACAATGAGCAGTTCTTC. Protein product: CASNPPGQGYNEQFF. The full variable domain, its missing parts supplied by reference TRBV28 and TRBJ2-1, is DVKVTQSSRYLVKRTGEKVFLECVQDMDHENMFWYRQDPGLGLRLIYFSYDVKMKEKGDIPEGYSVSREKKERFSLILESASTNQTSMYLCASNPPGQGYNEQFFGPGTRLTVL.

The chain combines TRBV11-2 with TRBJ2-1; 10 nucleotides align to TRBD2. The CDR3 is 17 amino acids. V trimming: 3 bases; J trimming: 4 bases; junction bases outside the gene matches: 9. Looked up from germline, CDR1 is SGHAT and CDR2 is FQNNGV. The CDR3 region is CASSFVAGTSEYNEQFF. In DNA form, the CDR3 reads TGTGCCAGCAGCTTCGTCGCCGGGACTAGCGAGTACAATGAGCAGTTCTTC.

This sequence joins TRBV6-1 and TRBJ1-6, with 9 bases fitting TRBD1. The CDR3 is 16 residues long. V lost 3 bases and J lost 7; bases outside the gene matches: 7. CDR1 and CDR2 (germline): MNHNS, SASEGT. CDR3 DNA: TGTGCCAGCAGTGACCGCCCGGGACAGGGAAATTCACCCCTCCACTTT. This codes for CASSDRPGQGNSPLHF.

This clone showed up just once. The rearrangement joins TRBV28 to TRBJ2-3; 7 bases agree with TRBD2. The length of the CDR3 is 15 residues. Germline CDR1 MDHEN, CDR2 SYDVKM. V lost 5 bases to trimming and J lost 2 bases; unmatched junction nucleotides: 7. The CDR3 DNA reads TGTGCCAGCAGTCCTACTAGCGTTGACACAGATACGCAGTATTTT. Protein: CASSPTSVDTDTQYF.

The V and J genes are TRBV28 and TRBJ1-1, with TRBD1 matching over 7 bases. Germline V gene data show CDR1 as MDHEN and CDR2 as SYDVKM. The junction had 1 base not matched to a gene; V was cut back by 1 base and J by 5 bases. This CDR3 comprises 13 residues. The CDR3 DNA reads as TGTGCCAGCAGTTTATCAGGGGGAACTGAAGCTTTCTTT. Translating gives CASSLSGGTEAFF. The full variable domain, in which reference TRBV28 and TRBJ1-1 provide the parts outside the CDR3, is DVKVTQSSRYLVKRTGEKVFLECVQDMDHENMFWYRQDPGLGLRLIYFSYDVKMKEKGDIPEGYSVSREKKERFSLILESASTNQTSMYLCASSLSGGTEAFFGQGTRLTVV.

The V call is TRBV5-1, the J call TRBJ1-5, with 7 bases matching TRBD1. From germline, CDR1 is SGHRS and CDR2 YFSETQ. The V and J ends lost 0 bases and 6 bases, in that order; junction bases with no gene match: 6. This CDR3 comprises 15 residues. The CDR3 nucleotides read TGCGCCAGCAGCTTGGAGACAGGGACTGGTCAGCCCCAGCATTTT. Its translation: CASSLETGTGQPQHF.

This chain links TRBV12-3 or TRBV12-4 with TRBJ1-1; TRBD1 aligns across 7 bases. The CDR3 has 13 residues. The V and J ends lost 3 bases and 6 bases, in that order; junction bases with no gene match: 4. This chain's CDR3 is CASSFQGGAEAFF. The CDR3 region has the DNA TGTGCCAGCAGTTTCCAGGGGGGTGCTGAAGCTTTCTTT.